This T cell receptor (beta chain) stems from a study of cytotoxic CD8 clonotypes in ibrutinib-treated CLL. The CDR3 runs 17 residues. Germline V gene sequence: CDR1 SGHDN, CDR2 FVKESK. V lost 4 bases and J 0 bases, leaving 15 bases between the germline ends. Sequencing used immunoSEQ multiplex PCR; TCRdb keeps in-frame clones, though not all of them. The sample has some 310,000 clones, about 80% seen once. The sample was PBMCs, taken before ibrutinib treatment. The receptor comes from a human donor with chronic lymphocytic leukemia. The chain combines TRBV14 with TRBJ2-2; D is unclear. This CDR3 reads CASSPFTGAANTGELFF. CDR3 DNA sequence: TGTGCCAGCAGCCCATTTACTGGCGCCGCGAACACCGGGGAGCTGTTTTTT.